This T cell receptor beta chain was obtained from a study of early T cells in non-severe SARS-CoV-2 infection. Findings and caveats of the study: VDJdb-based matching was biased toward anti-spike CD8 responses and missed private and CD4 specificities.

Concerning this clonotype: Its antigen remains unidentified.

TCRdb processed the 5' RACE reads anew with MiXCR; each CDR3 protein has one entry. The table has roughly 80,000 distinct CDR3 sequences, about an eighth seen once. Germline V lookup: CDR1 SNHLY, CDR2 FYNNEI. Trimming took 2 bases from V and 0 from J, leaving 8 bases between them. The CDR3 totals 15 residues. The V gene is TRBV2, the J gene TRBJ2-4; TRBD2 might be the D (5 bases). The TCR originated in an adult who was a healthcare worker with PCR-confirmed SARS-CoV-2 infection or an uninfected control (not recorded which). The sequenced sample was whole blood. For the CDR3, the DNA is TGTGCCAGCAGTGAAAATGGACTAGCCAAAAACATTCAGTACTTC. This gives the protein CASSENGLAKNIQYF.